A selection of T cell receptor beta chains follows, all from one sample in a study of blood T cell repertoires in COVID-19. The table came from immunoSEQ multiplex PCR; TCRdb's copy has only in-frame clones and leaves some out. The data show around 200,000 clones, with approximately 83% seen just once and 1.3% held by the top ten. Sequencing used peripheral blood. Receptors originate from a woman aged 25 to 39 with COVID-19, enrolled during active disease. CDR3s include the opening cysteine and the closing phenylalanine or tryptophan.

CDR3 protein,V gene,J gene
CASSGDSYGYTF,TRBV2,TRBJ1-2
CASSVEGTGSNEQYF,TRBV9,TRBJ2-7
CASSFGAYEQYF,TRBV12-3/TRBV12-4,TRBJ2-7
CAWSPGTGLLGGGYTF,TRBV30,TRBJ1-2
CASSLGGSGTYEQYF,TRBV13,TRBJ2-7
CASSSRGGAQETQYF,TRBV7-9,TRBJ2-5
CASSSLTSGSSYNEQFF,TRBV27,TRBJ2-1
CASSPGEGEKLFF,TRBV7-8,TRBJ1-4
CASSQVASDTQYF,TRBV4-3,TRBJ2-3
CASSQVGAGVEKLFF,TRBV4-1,TRBJ1-4
CASRPRGRTSGRYNEQFF,TRBV27,TRBJ2-1
CASSPTATAGSPLHF,TRBV3-1/TRBV3-2,TRBJ1-6
CATSRPTLAMSSYNEQFF,TRBV15,TRBJ2-1
CASSFPGSQNIQYF,TRBV5-4,TRBJ2-4
CASSLRQGYNEQFF,TRBV19,TRBJ2-1
CASRPGKGTEAFF,TRBV12-3/TRBV12-4,TRBJ1-1
CASSIPGTGGVRSNQPQHF,TRBV19,TRBJ1-5
CASSQALQGVSTF,TRBV4-3,TRBJ1-2
CSVASRGQYNEQFF,TRBV29-1,TRBJ2-1
CASSYNSYEQYF,TRBV10-2,TRBJ2-7
CASGRGYGYTF,TRBV12-5,TRBJ1-2
CASSLEGIGYTF,TRBV5-1,TRBJ1-2
CASSGGFSSHEQYF,TRBV19,TRBJ2-7
CASTTPGRGAAGNTIYF,TRBV7-9,TRBJ1-3
CASSQDGYNEQFF,TRBV14,TRBJ2-1
CSVGVAGVRETQYF,TRBV29-1,TRBJ2-5
CASFPLPGGYEQYF,TRBV5-1,TRBJ2-7
CASSAGTSGRLEAETQYF,TRBV5-4,TRBJ2-5
CSVEQGGYGYTF,TRBV29-1,TRBJ1-2
CSVRTGVVYEQYF,TRBV29-1,TRBJ2-7
CAWSVPEGNTEAFF,TRBV30,TRBJ1-1
CASSYASSGRDTQYF,TRBV5-1,TRBJ2-3
CASSLQGPTDTQYF,TRBV11-2,TRBJ2-3
CASSLVSETQYF,TRBV7-9,TRBJ2-5
CVRSSKTSGDSYEQYF,TRBV7-5,TRBJ2-7
CASSVDVGLNTGELFF,TRBV9,TRBJ2-2
CASSPAQTGTDYGYTF,TRBV18,TRBJ1-2
CASISTVEGAGEQFF,TRBV6-5,TRBJ2-1
CASSLGLNTEAFF,TRBV5-6,TRBJ1-1
CASSLEAGSPLHF,TRBV7-9,TRBJ1-6
CASSPPTGRVDEQFF,TRBV7-9,TRBJ2-1
CASRGDRGDGYTF,TRBV28,TRBJ1-2
CASSYSIAGSIYEQYF,TRBV6-2/TRBV6-3,TRBJ2-7
CASRGLPNTEAFF,TRBV5-1,TRBJ1-1
CASSPGGEPSYEQYF,TRBV28,TRBJ2-7
CASGQGATNEKLFF,TRBV19,TRBJ1-4
CASSDSADQPQHF,TRBV6-1,TRBJ1-5
CAWNLRVATNEKLFF,TRBV30,TRBJ1-4
CASSAPGTSTDTQYF,TRBV9,TRBJ2-3